This T cell receptor (beta chain) is drawn from a study of T cell repertoires in cytomegalovirus infection. TCRdb redid the calling of the reads with MiXCR, one entry per CDR3 protein. Here the sample spans approximately 910,000 distinct CDR3 sequences, 30% to 40% being singletons. This clonotype turned up a few times. The target antigen is unknown. In germline, CDR1 is LNHNV, CDR2 YYDKDF (reference sequence). The CDR3 has 13 amino acids. V lost 4 bases and J lost 4, with 10 bases in between. The source was cultured CD8+ T cells from PBMCs, collected from culture after CMV antigen stimulation. This TCR was sampled from a human donor in good health (CMV status not recorded). Some clones in this sample may be carry-over from other donors' samples. The chain recombines TRBV15 with TRBJ1-1; D is perhaps TRBD1 (6 bases). The CDR3 bases are TGTGCCACCAGCACTACAGGGAGCACTGAAGCTTTCTTT. Its protein is CATSTTGSTEAFF.